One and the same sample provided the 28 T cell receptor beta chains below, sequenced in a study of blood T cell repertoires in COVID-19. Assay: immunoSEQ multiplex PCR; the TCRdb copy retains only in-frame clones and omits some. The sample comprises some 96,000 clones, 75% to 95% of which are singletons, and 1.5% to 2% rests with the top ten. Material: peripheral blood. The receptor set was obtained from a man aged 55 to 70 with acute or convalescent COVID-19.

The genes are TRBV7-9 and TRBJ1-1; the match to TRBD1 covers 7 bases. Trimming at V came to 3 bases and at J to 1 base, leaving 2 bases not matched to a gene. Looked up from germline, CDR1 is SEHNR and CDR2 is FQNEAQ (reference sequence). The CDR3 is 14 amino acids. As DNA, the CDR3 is TGTGCCAGCAGCTTCAGGGGGGAGAACACTGAAGCTTTCTTT. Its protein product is CASSFRGENTEAFF.

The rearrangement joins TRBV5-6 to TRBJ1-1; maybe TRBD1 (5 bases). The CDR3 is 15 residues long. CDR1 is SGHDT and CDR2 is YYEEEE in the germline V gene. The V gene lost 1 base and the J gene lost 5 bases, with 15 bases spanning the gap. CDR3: CASSLLGQGITEAFF. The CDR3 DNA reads TGTGCCAGCAGCTTGTTGGGGCAGGGAATAACTGAAGCTTTCTTT.

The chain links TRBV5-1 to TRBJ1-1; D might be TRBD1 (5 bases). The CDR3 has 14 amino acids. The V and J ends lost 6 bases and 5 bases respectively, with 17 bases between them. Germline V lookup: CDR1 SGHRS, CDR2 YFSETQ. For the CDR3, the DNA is TGCGCCAGCACTCCCCCAGGGAGGCAAACTGAAGCTTTCTTT. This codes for CASTPPGRQTEAFF. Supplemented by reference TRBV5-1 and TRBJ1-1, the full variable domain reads KAGVTQTPRYLIKTRGQQVTLSCSPISGHRSVSWYQQTPGQGLQFLFEYFSETQRNKGNFPGRFSGRQFSNSRSEMNVSTLELGDSALYLCASTPPGRQTEAFFGQGTRLTVV.

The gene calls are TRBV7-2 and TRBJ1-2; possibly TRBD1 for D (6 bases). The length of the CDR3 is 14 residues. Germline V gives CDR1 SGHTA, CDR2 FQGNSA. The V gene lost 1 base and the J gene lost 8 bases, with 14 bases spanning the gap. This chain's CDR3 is CASSLEQGFGGYTF. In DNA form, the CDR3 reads TGTGCCAGCAGCTTAGAACAGGGTTTTGGAGGCTACACCTTC.

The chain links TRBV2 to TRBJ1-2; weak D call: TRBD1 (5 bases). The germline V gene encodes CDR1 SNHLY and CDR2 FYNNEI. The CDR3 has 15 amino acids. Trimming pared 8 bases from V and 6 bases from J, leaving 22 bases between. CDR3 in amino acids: CASAGKRWGSDGYTF. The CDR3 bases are TGTGCCAGCGCGGGAAAACGGTGGGGGAGTGATGGCTACACCTTC.

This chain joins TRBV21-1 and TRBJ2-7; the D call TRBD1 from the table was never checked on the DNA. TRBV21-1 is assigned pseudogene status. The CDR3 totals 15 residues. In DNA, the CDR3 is TGTGCCAGCAGCAAAGCAGGGGGACGGGCCTACGAGCAGTACGTC. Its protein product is CASSKAGGRAYEQYV.

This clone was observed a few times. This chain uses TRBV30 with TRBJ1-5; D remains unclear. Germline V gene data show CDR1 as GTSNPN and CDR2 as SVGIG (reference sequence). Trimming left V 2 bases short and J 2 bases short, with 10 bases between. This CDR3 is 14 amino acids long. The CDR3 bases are TGTGCCTGGAGTCGAAACTTGGGCAATCAGCCCCAGCATTTT. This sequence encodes CAWSRNLGNQPQHF.

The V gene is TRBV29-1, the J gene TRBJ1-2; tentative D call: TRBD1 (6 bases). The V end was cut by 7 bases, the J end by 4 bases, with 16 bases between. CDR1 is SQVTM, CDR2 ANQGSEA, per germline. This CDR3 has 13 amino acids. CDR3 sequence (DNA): TGCAGCGCCGAGAGGGGGGGCGGCTATGGCTACACCTTC. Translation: CSAERGGGYGYTF. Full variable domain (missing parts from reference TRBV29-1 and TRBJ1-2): SAVISQKPSRDICQRGTSLTIQCQVDSQVTMMFWYRQQPGQSLTLIATANQGSEATYESGFVIDKFPISRPNLTFSTLTVSNMSPEDSSIYLCSAERGGGYGYTFGSGTRLTVV.

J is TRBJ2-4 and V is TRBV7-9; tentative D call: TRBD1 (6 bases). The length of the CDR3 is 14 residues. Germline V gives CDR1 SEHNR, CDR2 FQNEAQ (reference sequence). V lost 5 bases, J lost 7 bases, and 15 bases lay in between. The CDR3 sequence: CASSVAGTLNIQYF. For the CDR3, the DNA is TGTGCCAGCAGCGTTGCCGGGACACTGAACATTCAGTACTTC.

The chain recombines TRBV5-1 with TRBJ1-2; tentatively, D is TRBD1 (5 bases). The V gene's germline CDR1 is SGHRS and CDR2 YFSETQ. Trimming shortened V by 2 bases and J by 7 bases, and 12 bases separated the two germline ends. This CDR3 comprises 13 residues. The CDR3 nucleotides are TGCGCCAGCAGCTTCCAAGACGGGGGTGGCTACACCTTC. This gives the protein CASSFQDGGGYTF.

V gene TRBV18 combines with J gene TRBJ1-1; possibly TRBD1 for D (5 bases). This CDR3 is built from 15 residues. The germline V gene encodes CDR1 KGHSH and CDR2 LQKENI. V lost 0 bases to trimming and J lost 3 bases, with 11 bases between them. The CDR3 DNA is TGTGCCAGCTCACCACCGACGGTCAGGGACACTGAAGCTTTCTTT. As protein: CASSPPTVRDTEAFF.

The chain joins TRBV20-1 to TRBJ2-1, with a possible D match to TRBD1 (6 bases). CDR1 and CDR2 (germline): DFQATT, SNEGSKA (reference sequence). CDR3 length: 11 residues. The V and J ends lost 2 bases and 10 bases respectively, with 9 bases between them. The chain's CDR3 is CSARSQGEQFF. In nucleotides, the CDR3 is TGCAGTGCTAGAAGCCAGGGGGAGCAGTTCTTC.

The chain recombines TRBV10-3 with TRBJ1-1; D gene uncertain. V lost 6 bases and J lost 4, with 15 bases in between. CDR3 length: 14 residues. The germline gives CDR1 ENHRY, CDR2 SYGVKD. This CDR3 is CAIRGPGEGTEAFF. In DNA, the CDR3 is TGTGCCATCAGAGGACCCGGGGAAGGCACTGAAGCTTTCTTT.

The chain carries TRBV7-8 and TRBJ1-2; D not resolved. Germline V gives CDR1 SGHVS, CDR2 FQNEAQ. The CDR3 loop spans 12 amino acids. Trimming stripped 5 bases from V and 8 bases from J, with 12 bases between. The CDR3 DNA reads TGTGCCAGCAGCCCCCGAGGGAGCGGCTACACCTTC. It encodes CASSPRGSGYTF. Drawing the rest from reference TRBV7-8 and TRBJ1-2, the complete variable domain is GAGVSQSPRYKVAKRGQDVALRCDPISGHVSLFWYQQALGQGPEFLTYFQNEAQLDKSGLPSDRFFAERPEGSVSTLKIQRTQQEDSAVYLCASSPRGSGYTFGSGTRLTVV.

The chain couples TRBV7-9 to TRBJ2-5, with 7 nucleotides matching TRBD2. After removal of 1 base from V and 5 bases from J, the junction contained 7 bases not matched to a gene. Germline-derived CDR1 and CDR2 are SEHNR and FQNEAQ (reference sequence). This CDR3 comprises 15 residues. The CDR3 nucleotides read TGTGCCAGCAGCTTAGGCCGGGGGGTGGTGGAGACCCAGTACTTC. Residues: CASSLGRGVVETQYF.

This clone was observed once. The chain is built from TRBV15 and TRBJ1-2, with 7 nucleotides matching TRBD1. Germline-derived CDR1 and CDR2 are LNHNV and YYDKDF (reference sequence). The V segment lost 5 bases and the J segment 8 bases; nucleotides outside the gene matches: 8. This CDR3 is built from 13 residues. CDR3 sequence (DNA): TGTGCCACCAGCTTACGACAGGGTGGGGGCTACACCTTC. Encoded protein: CATSLRQGGGYTF.

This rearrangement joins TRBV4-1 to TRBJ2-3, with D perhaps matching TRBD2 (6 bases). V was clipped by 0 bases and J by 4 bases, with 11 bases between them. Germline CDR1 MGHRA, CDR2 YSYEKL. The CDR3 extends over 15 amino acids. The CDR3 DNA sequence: TGCGCCAGCAGCCAAGAGTCCAGGGAGGCAGATACGCAGTATTTT. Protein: CASSQESREADTQYF.

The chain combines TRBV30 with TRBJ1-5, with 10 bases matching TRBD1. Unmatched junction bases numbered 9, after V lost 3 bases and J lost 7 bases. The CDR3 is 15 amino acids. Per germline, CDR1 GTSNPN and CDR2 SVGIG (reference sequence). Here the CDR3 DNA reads TGTGCCTGGAGCCCCCGACAGGGGGCGAAACAGCCCCAGCATTTT. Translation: CAWSPRQGAKQPQHF.

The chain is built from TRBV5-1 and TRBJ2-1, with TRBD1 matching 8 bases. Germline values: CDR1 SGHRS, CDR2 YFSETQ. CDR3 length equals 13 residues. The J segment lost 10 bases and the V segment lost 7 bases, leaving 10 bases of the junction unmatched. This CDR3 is CASLGTGQSEQFF. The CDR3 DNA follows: TGCGCCAGCCTAGGGACAGGACAATCAGAGCAGTTCTTC.

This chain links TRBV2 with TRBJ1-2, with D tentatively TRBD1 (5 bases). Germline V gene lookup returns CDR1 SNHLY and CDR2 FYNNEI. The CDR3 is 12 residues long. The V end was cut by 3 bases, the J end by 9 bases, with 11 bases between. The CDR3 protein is CASSDEGTSYTF. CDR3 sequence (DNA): TGTGCCAGCAGTGACGAGGGGACTAGCTACACCTTC.

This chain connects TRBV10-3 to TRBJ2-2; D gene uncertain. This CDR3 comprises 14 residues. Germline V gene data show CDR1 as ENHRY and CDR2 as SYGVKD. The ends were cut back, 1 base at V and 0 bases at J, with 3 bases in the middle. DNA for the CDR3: TGTGCCATCAGTGAGTATACGAACACCGGGGAGCTGTTTTTT. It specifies CAISEYTNTGELFF.

The CDR3 nucleotides read TGTGCCAGCAGCTCGGACAGGGGCCGATCCTACACTGAAGCTTTCTTT. Translating gives CASSSDRGRSYTEAFF. This rearrangement joins TRBV7-9 to TRBJ1-1, with 9 bases lining up with TRBD1. The germline gives CDR1 SEHNR, CDR2 FQNEAQ (reference sequence). This CDR3 has 16 amino acids. The ends lost 4 bases at V and 3 bases at J; junction bases unmatched: 9. Based on the CDR3 plus reference TRBV7-9 and TRBJ1-1, the full variable domain is DTGVSQNPRHKITKRGQNVTFRCDPISEHNRLYWYRQTLGQGPEFLTYFQNEAQLEKSRLLSDRFSAERPKGSFSTLEIQRTEQGDSAMYLCASSSDRGRSYTEAFFGQGTRLTVV.

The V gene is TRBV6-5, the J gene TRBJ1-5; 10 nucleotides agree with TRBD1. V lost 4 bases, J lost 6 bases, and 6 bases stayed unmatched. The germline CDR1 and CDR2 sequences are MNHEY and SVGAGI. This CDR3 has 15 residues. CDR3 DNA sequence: TGTGCCAGCAGTTCCGGGACAGGGGTTAGTCAGCCCCAGCATTTT. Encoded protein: CASSSGTGVSQPQHF.

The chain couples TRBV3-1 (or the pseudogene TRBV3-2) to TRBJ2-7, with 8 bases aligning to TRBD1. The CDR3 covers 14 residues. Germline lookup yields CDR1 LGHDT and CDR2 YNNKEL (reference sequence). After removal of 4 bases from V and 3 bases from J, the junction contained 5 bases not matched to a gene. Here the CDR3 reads CASSLPGQDYEQYF. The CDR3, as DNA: TGTGCCAGCAGCCTCCCGGGACAGGACTACGAGCAGTACTTC.

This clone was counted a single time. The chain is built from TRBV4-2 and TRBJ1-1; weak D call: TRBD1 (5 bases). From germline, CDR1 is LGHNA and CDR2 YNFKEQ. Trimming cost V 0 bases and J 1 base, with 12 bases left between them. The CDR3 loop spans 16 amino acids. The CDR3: CASSQDVGRANTEAFF. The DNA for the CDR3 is TGTGCCAGCAGCCAAGATGTCGGCAGGGCGAACACTGAAGCTTTCTTT.

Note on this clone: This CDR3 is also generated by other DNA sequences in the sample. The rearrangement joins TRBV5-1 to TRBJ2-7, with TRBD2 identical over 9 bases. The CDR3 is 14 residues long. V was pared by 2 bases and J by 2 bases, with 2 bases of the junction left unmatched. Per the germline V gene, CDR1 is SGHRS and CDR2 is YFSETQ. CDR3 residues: CASSLASGAYEQYF. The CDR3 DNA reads TGCGCCAGCAGCTTAGCTAGCGGGGCCTACGAGCAGTACTTC.

The CDR3 nucleotides read TGTGCCAGCAGGGACAGCTTAAATTCACCCCTCCACTTT. This translates into CASRDSLNSPLHF. The V and J genes are TRBV6-4 and TRBJ1-6; possibly TRBD1 for D (6 bases). CDR1 is MRHNA, CDR2 SNTAGT, per germline. V was clipped by 6 bases and J by 7 bases, with 10 bases between them. The CDR3 loop spans 13 amino acids.

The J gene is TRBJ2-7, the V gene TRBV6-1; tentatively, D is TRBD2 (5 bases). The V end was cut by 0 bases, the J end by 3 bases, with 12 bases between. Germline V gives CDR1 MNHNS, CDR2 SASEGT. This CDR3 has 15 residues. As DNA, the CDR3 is TGTGCCAGCAGTGAAGCGCTTCAGAGGGACTACGAGCAGTACGTC. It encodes CASSEALQRDYEQYV.